This TCR beta chain was found in a study of blood T cell repertoires in COVID-19. On the study more broadly: Both acute and convalescent COVID-19 samples were obtained from the United States, Italy and Spain. The cDNA or gDNA used as material had been derived from T cells, B-cell-depleted T cells, or PBMCs.

The CDR3 extends over 17 amino acids. Germline-derived CDR1 and CDR2 are SGHRS and YFSETQ. With V trimmed by 2 bases and J by 6 bases, 8 bases remained unmatched. In the authors' methods: Cell counts per sample came from amplifying reference gene primers. Assay used: immunoSEQ multiplex PCR; TCRdb lists only in-frame clones, some missing. V and J calls and clone size are copied from that table; D and trimming were computed from the DNA. The sample records about 330,000 clones, roughly 90% being singletons. The sample comprised peripheral blood. This clonotype originated in a woman between 50 and 59 years old with active or convalescent COVID-19. The J gene is TRBJ2-3, the V gene TRBV5-1, with 14 bases aligning to TRBD2. The CDR3 sequence: CASSLTRTSGGSDTQYF. Here the CDR3 DNA reads TGCGCCAGCAGCTTAACGCGGACTAGCGGGGGGAGTGATACGCAGTATTTT.